This T cell receptor beta chain was retrieved from a study of response to subunit inactivated influenza vaccine. The CDR3 covers 16 residues. Trimming left V 3 bases short and J 0 bases short, with 13 bases between. Per the germline V gene, CDR1 is SEHNR and CDR2 is FQNEAQ (reference sequence). TCRdb processed the RT-PCR reads anew with MiXCR; each CDR3 protein has one entry. The data contain some 570,000 distinct CDR3 sequences, about 10% of them singletons. This same sample was also taken into another study, of T cells expressing NK-cell markers. Per that paper: The authors generated TCR beta cDNA through 5'RACE template switching with UMIs. Certain NKG2C+ T cell clones were expanded, and their HCMV specificity remained unclear.

The chain links TRBV7-9 to TRBJ2-3, with D possibly matching TRBD2 (5 bases). The TCR comes from a man aged 45-65 years who received an inactivated influenza vaccine. The sample was PBMCs from blood, taken on the day of vaccination. The CDR3 protein is CASSFSSGPSTDTQYF. For the CDR3, the DNA is TGTGCCAGCAGCTTTTCAAGCGGACCTAGCACAGATACGCAGTATTTT.